A single sample is the source of the 20 T cell receptor beta chains below, sequenced in a study of shared clonotypes between healthy human individuals. Some clones are missing from TCRdb's copy, which holds only in-frame ones; the method was immunoSEQ multiplex PCR. The table lists over 2 million clones, around 92% of them singletons. Source material: naive CD4+ T cells from PBMCs. Subset defined: CD45RA+ positively selected. The origin of the receptors is a man in his late teens or twenties in good health. Some clones in this sample may be carry-over from other donors' samples.

Details on this clone: Other nucleotide sequences in the sample specify the same CDR3. The rearrangement uses TRBV5-4 and TRBJ2-2; D is uncertain. V lost 0 bases to trimming and J lost 0 bases, with 9 bases between them. The CDR3 is 16 residues long. Germline V lookup: CDR1 SGHNT, CDR2 YYREEE (reference sequence). The CDR3 sequence is CASSLGLTANTGELFF. The CDR3 nucleotides read TGTGCCAGCAGCTTGGGGTTGACGGCGAACACCGGGGAGCTGTTTTTT.

V and J are TRBV28 and TRBJ1-1, with D unclear. With 8 bases removed from V and 6 bases from J, the gap between germline ends came to 16 bases. The germline gives CDR1 MDHEN, CDR2 SYDVKM. The CDR3 has 13 residues. In DNA, the CDR3 is TGTGCCAGCCACCGGATGGGGTTCGCTGAAGCTTTCTTT. Translation: CASHRMGFAEAFF.

In this sample, this clone turned up once. Other DNA sequences in the sample encode the same CDR3. This sequence joins TRBV6-5 and TRBJ2-3, with D possibly being TRBD1 (6 bases). Germline V gene data show CDR1 as MNHEY and CDR2 as SVGAGI. This CDR3 region has 14 residues. Trimming stripped 0 bases from V and 4 bases from J, with 8 bases between. The CDR3 DNA is TGTGCCAGCAGTTACTCCCCAGGGGCAGATACGCAGTATTTT. Its translation is CASSYSPGADTQYF.

V is TRBV28 and J is TRBJ1-2; D not resolved. Between the trimmed V and J ends, which lost 1 base and 11 bases, there was a span of 8 bases. The CDR3 runs to 11 residues. Germline V gene data show CDR1 as MDHEN and CDR2 as SYDVKM. The CDR3 reads CASSLLREYTF. In DNA, the CDR3 is TGTGCCAGCAGTTTATTAAGGGAATACACCTTC.

This clone came up once. J is TRBJ2-1 and V is TRBV10-3, with 7 bases fitting TRBD1. The CDR3 spans 12 residues. V shed 6 bases and J 9 bases; nucleotides not matched to a gene: 5. CDR1 ENHRY and CDR2 SYGVKD come from the germline V gene. The DNA for the CDR3 is TGTGCCATCAGCTCGACAGGGTTTGAGCAGTTCTTC. Encoded protein: CAISSTGFEQFF.

The gene calls are TRBV4-2 and TRBJ2-7, with a weak D call TRBD1 (5 bases). This CDR3 has 15 residues. The germline V and J ends were trimmed by 0 bases and 5 bases, with 14 bases remaining between them. Germline V gene data show CDR1 as LGHNA and CDR2 as YNFKEQ. In DNA form, the CDR3 reads TGTGCCAGCAGCCAAGATACCAGGGCGGCTGACGAGCAGTACTTC. The encoded protein is CASSQDTRAADEQYF.

The chain employs TRBV5-1 and TRBJ2-5; 9 bases agree with TRBD2. Germline assignment: CDR1 SGHRS and CDR2 YFSETQ. The CDR3 spans 16 residues. V trimming: 1 base; J trimming: 4 bases; junction bases outside the gene matches: 8. The CDR3 sequence is CASSLRLAGVLETQYF. CDR3 in DNA: TGCGCCAGCAGCTTGAGATTAGCGGGAGTACTAGAGACCCAGTACTTC.

This rearrangement joins TRBV19 to TRBJ2-5; D might be TRBD1 (6 bases). The last part of the DNA fits TRBJ2-7 better; the J call may be wrong. Germline CDR1 is LNHDA and CDR2 is SQIVND (reference sequence). There are 14 residues in the CDR3. Written as DNA, the CDR3 is TGTGCCAGTAGTGTAATTGGCCGGGACAACGAGCAGTACTTC. It translates to CASSVIGRDNEQYF.

V usage is TRBV7-3 and J usage is TRBJ2-7; 11 nucleotides align to TRBD1. CDR1 is SGHTA and CDR2 is FQGTGA in the germline V gene. This CDR3 has 15 residues. After removal of 3 bases from V and 3 bases from J, the junction contained 4 bases not matched to a gene. CDR3 nucleotides: TGTGCCAGCAGCTTTAGAGGGACAGGGGGCTACGAGCAGTACTTC. As protein: CASSFRGTGGYEQYF.

The chain joins TRBV28 to TRBJ1-4; D is unclear. CDR1 is MDHEN, CDR2 SYDVKM, per germline. The germline V and J ends were trimmed by 5 bases and 8 bases, with 15 bases remaining between them. This CDR3 contains 14 residues. The CDR3 sequence is CASSRAGPREKLFF. For the CDR3, the DNA is TGTGCCAGCAGTAGGGCGGGTCCCAGGGAAAAACTGTTTTTT.

The rearrangement links TRBV9 to TRBJ1-2, with D tentatively TRBD1 (6 bases). V dropped 0 bases and J dropped 0 bases, with 12 bases sitting between them. The CDR3 runs 16 residues. The germline V gene has CDR1 SGDLS and CDR2 YYNGEE. The CDR3: CASSVAWTVTNYGYTF. CDR3 DNA sequence: TGTGCCAGCAGCGTAGCTTGGACAGTTACTAACTATGGCTACACCTTC.

V is TRBV18 and J is TRBJ1-2; possibly TRBD1 for D (6 bases). Germline V CDR1 and CDR2: KGHSH, LQKENI. CDR3 length: 15 residues. Trimming cost V 3 bases and J 0 bases, with 11 bases left between them. CDR3 sequence: CASSPRDKTNYGYTF. The CDR3 DNA sequence: TGTGCCAGCTCACCCCGGGACAAAACTAACTATGGCTACACCTTC.

The chain links TRBV6-6 to TRBJ2-7; 9 positions agree with TRBD1. V trimming: 6 bases; J trimming: 2 bases; junction bases outside the gene matches: 5. This CDR3 contains 14 residues. Germline assignment: CDR1 MNHNY and CDR2 SVGAGI (reference sequence). CDR3 in DNA: TGTGCCAGCAGCTGGACAGGGGATACCTACGAGCAGTACTTC. Translation: CASSWTGDTYEQYF.

The chain joins TRBV28 to TRBJ2-4; D unclear. The CDR3 runs 14 residues. From germline, CDR1 is MDHEN and CDR2 SYDVKM. The ends were cut back, 4 bases at V and 2 bases at J, with 9 bases in the middle. CDR3 nucleotides: TGTGCCAGCAGTTACCGTTGGCCCAAAAACATTCAGTACTTC. The encoded protein is CASSYRWPKNIQYF.

The chain recombines TRBV5-1 with TRBJ2-7; D unclear. The CDR3 loop spans 12 amino acids. The V end lost 5 bases, the J end lost 4 bases, and 10 bases lay between the germline ends. Germline V gene data show CDR1 as SGHRS and CDR2 as YFSETQ. CDR3 sequence reads: CASRSDLYEQYF. CDR3 in DNA: TGCGCCAGCAGATCGGACCTTTACGAGCAGTACTTC.

The V and J genes are TRBV7-8 and TRBJ2-2, with D perhaps given as TRBD1 or TRBD2 (5 bases each). Germline CDR1 and CDR2: SGHVS and FQNEAQ. The CDR3 length is 16 residues. V lost 4 bases to trimming and J lost 1 base, with 13 bases between them. Here the CDR3 DNA reads TGTGCCAGCAGCTACCTGGGACGGATGAACACCGGGGAGCTGTTTTTT. As protein: CASSYLGRMNTGELFF.

The chain recombines TRBV4-1 with TRBJ2-5; D is uncertain. Germline CDR1 and CDR2: MGHRA and YSYEKL. This CDR3 comprises 13 residues. Trimming shortened V by 3 bases and J by 5 bases, and 10 bases separated the two germline ends. In DNA, the CDR3 is TGCGCCAGCAGCCAGGGGTTGCGGGAGACCCAGTACTTC. It translates to CASSQGLRETQYF.

The J gene is TRBJ2-3, the V gene TRBV29-1, with 8 bases fitting TRBD2. With V trimmed by 0 bases and J by 3 bases, 8 bases remained unmatched. Per germline, CDR1 SQVTM and CDR2 ANQGSEA. CDR3 size: 16 residues. This CDR3 is CSVEDLSGTGTDTQYF. In DNA, the CDR3 is TGCAGCGTTGAAGATCTTAGCGGGACTGGGACAGATACGCAGTATTTT.

This chain connects TRBV4-1 to TRBJ1-5, with 9 bases lining up with TRBD1. CDR1 and CDR2 (germline): MGHRA, YSYEKL. This CDR3 contains 15 residues. V lost 5 bases to trimming and J lost 5 bases; unmatched junction nucleotides: 7. In DNA form, the CDR3 reads TGCGCCAGCAGCAGGACAGGGGATAAGGATCAGCCCCAGCATTTT. Its protein product is CASSRTGDKDQPQHF.

J is TRBJ2-7 and V is TRBV7-3, with no clear D. CDR3 length equals 16 residues. Germline loops: CDR1 SGHTA, CDR2 FQGTGA. Trimming removed 5 bases from V and 4 bases from J, with 21 bases in between. CDR3 sequence: CASSPDAVPVLYEQYF. CDR3 nucleotide sequence: TGTGCCAGCAGCCCAGACGCGGTACCTGTGTTATACGAGCAGTACTTC.